These T cell receptor beta chains were read from a single sample in a study of CD8 T cell repertoires and HIV-1 epitope variants. These receptors' antigens are unknown. Clones were sequenced by immunoSEQ multiplex PCR, and TCRdb holds only the in-frame ones, with some missing. The data contain about 4,000 clones, 60% to 75% of them seen just once; the ten biggest clones take up approximately 44%. Sequences were obtained from cultured CD8+ T cells derived from PBMCs. These receptors were collected from a male donor with HIV. The CDR3 runs from the conserved cysteine through the conserved F or W. Each record gives: clone size, V gene, D gene, CDR3 length, J gene, CDR3 DNA, CDR3 protein. D genes are given only for firm matches. Size tells how often a clone was seen (once, few, many) or the class of an expanded clone, and some rows leave it out.

clone size: few; V gene: TRBV7-2; D gene: -; CDR3 length: 11; J gene: TRBJ2-7; CDR3 DNA: TGTGCCAGCAGCTGGGGACTCGAGCAGTACTTC; CDR3 protein: CASSWGLEQYF
clone size: -; V gene: TRBV2; D gene: TRBD1; CDR3 length: 18; J gene: TRBJ2-1; CDR3 DNA: TGTGCCAGCACCGGACAGGTTCAACTGATGAGCTCCTACAATGAGCAGTTCTTC; CDR3 protein: CASTGQVQLMSSYNEQFF
clone size: -; V gene: TRBV4-1; D gene: -; CDR3 length: 16; J gene: TRBJ2-5; CDR3 DNA: TGCGCCAGCAGCCAAGGGTACGGGGGGACACGAGAGACCCAGTACTTC; CDR3 protein: CASSQGYGGTRETQYF
clone size: -; V gene: TRBV2; D gene: -; CDR3 length: 15; J gene: TRBJ2-1; CDR3 DNA: TGTGCCAGCAGTCATAGCGTCAGCTCCTACAATGAGCAGTTCTTC; CDR3 protein: CASSHSVSSYNEQFF
clone size: -; V gene: TRBV28; D gene: TRBD1; CDR3 length: 16; J gene: TRBJ1-1; CDR3 DNA: TGTGCCAGCAGCTTGACAGGGCTAACCATGAACACTGAAGCTTTCTTT; CDR3 protein: CASSLTGLTMNTEAFF
clone size: -; V gene: TRBV4-3; D gene: -; CDR3 length: 14; J gene: TRBJ2-7; CDR3 DNA: TGCGCCAGCAGCCAAGATTTGTACTCCTACGAGCAGTACTTC; CDR3 protein: CASSQDLYSYEQYF
clone size: -; V gene: TRBV5-1; D gene: TRBD1; CDR3 length: 15; J gene: TRBJ2-7; CDR3 DNA: TGCGCCAGCAGCCTGCTGGGGGACAGGGGAGACGAGCAGTACTTC; CDR3 protein: CASSLLGDRGDEQYF
clone size: -; V gene: TRBV4-3; D gene: -; CDR3 length: 20; J gene: TRBJ1-4; CDR3 DNA: TGCGCCAGCAGCCAAGATGTTGGGCAGGGGAACATTGCAACTAATGAAAAACTGTTTTTT; CDR3 protein: CASSQDVGQGNIATNEKLFF
clone size: once; V gene: TRBV4-1; D gene: -; CDR3 length: 14; J gene: TRBJ2-7; CDR3 DNA: TGTGCCAGCAGCCCTACAGGCGGGCGGGACGAGCAGTACTTC; CDR3 protein: CASSPTGGRDEQYF
clone size: -; V gene: TRBV28; D gene: -; CDR3 length: 13; J gene: TRBJ1-6; CDR3 DNA: TGTGCCAGCACCCCTCAGGGGAATTCACCCCTCCACTTT; CDR3 protein: CASTPQGNSPLHF
clone size: few; V gene: TRBV4-3; D gene: -; CDR3 length: 12; J gene: TRBJ2-3; CDR3 DNA: TGCGCCAGCAGCCAAGACACAGATACGCAGTATTTT; CDR3 protein: CASSQDTDTQYF
clone size: -; V gene: TRBV9; D gene: TRBD1; CDR3 length: 15; J gene: TRBJ1-3; CDR3 DNA: TGTGCCAGCAGCCCTGACAGGGACGGGCGAAACACCATATATTTT; CDR3 protein: CASSPDRDGRNTIYF
clone size: -; V gene: TRBV7-3; D gene: TRBD1; CDR3 length: 15; J gene: TRBJ2-1; CDR3 DNA: TGTGCCAGCAGCTTAGGGACAGGGACCTACAATGAGCAGTTCTTC; CDR3 protein: CASSLGTGTYNEQFF
clone size: -; V gene: TRBV11-2; D gene: -; CDR3 length: 14; J gene: TRBJ1-5; CDR3 DNA: TGTGCCAGCAGCCTTCCGGGAGGCAATCAGCCCCAGCATTTT; CDR3 protein: CASSLPGGNQPQHF
clone size: -; V gene: TRBV5-8; D gene: -; CDR3 length: 14; J gene: TRBJ1-1; CDR3 DNA: TGTGCCAGCAGTGGGGGGACTTCGAACACTGAAGCTTTCTTT; CDR3 protein: CASSGGTSNTEAFF
clone size: few; V gene: TRBV7-2; D gene: TRBD1; CDR3 length: 15; J gene: TRBJ1-1; CDR3 DNA: TGTGCCAGCAGCTTAGCTGGGGGGACAGGGTCTGAAGCTTTCTTT; CDR3 protein: CASSLAGGTGSEAFF
clone size: -; V gene: TRBV9; D gene: -; CDR3 length: 15; J gene: TRBJ2-1; CDR3 DNA: TGTGCCAGCAGCGTAGAGAAAGCGGGTACCAATGAGCAGTTCTTC; CDR3 protein: CASSVEKAGTNEQFF
clone size: -; V gene: TRBV5-4; D gene: -; CDR3 length: 16; J gene: TRBJ1-5; CDR3 DNA: TGTGCCAGCCCTGTTACGGGGGGGGCCGGGGGGAAGCCCCAGCATTTT; CDR3 protein: CASPVTGGAGGKPQHF
clone size: -; V gene: TRBV19; D gene: TRBD1; CDR3 length: 16; J gene: TRBJ2-7; CDR3 DNA: TGTGCCAGTAGGCCAGATGCCGGGACAGGGATCGACGAGCAGTACTTC; CDR3 protein: CASRPDAGTGIDEQYF
clone size: -; V gene: TRBV30; D gene: TRBD1; CDR3 length: 13; J gene: TRBJ2-5; CDR3 DNA: TGTGCCTCTGACAGGGGCCATCAAGAGACCCAGTACTTC; CDR3 protein: CASDRGHQETQYF
clone size: -; V gene: TRBV10-1; D gene: TRBD1; CDR3 length: 16; J gene: TRBJ2-1; CDR3 DNA: TGCGCCAGCAGTGCAAATACCGGGACAGGGTTCCTTGAGCAGTTCTTC; CDR3 protein: CASSANTGTGFLEQFF
clone size: -; V gene: TRBV29-1; D gene: TRBD2; CDR3 length: 13; J gene: TRBJ2-5; CDR3 DNA: TGCAGCGTGGCCCTAGCGGGGGAAGAGACCCAGTACTTC; CDR3 protein: CSVALAGEETQYF
clone size: -; V gene: TRBV9; D gene: TRBD1; CDR3 length: 16; J gene: TRBJ1-6; CDR3 DNA: TGTGCCAGCAGCGTAGAAGGGACAGGGGGTAATTCACCCCTCCACTTT; CDR3 protein: CASSVEGTGGNSPLHF
clone size: -; V gene: TRBV6-5; D gene: TRBD1; CDR3 length: 14; J gene: TRBJ1-5; CDR3 DNA: TGTGCCAGCAGTTCTGGACAGGGCAATCAGCCCCAGCATTTT; CDR3 protein: CASSSGQGNQPQHF
clone size: -; V gene: TRBV6-6; D gene: TRBD1; CDR3 length: 14; J gene: TRBJ1-5; CDR3 DNA: TGTGCCAGCAGTTCTGGACAGGGCAATCAGCCCCAGCATTTT; CDR3 protein: CASSSGQGNQPQHF
clone size: -; V gene: TRBV19; D gene: TRBD1; CDR3 length: 13; J gene: TRBJ1-1; CDR3 DNA: TGTGCCAGTAGTTGGGGGACAGGCACTGAAGCTTTCTTT; CDR3 protein: CASSWGTGTEAFF
clone size: -; V gene: TRBV28; D gene: -; CDR3 length: 15; J gene: TRBJ2-7; CDR3 DNA: TGTGCCAGCAGTAAATCACTAGCTAGCTCCTACGAGCAGTACTTC; CDR3 protein: CASSKSLASSYEQYF
clone size: -; V gene: TRBV5-6; D gene: -; CDR3 length: 14; J gene: TRBJ1-6; CDR3 DNA: TGTGCCAGCAGCTTATGGGAGGAGGATTCACCCCTCCACTTT; CDR3 protein: CASSLWEEDSPLHF
clone size: -; V gene: TRBV5-1; D gene: -; CDR3 length: 12; J gene: TRBJ1-2; CDR3 DNA: TGCGCCAGCAGCCTCGGGGGCGGGGGCTACACCTTC; CDR3 protein: CASSLGGGGYTF
clone size: few; V gene: TRBV28; D gene: -; CDR3 length: 14; J gene: TRBJ2-7; CDR3 DNA: TGTGCCAGCAGTCCCCGGACCGTTGCCTACGAGCAGTACTTC; CDR3 protein: CASSPRTVAYEQYF
clone size: few; V gene: TRBV25-1; D gene: -; CDR3 length: 16; J gene: TRBJ2-2; CDR3 DNA: TGTGCCAGCAGTGAAGCGCGTTACCCGGATAGCGGGGAGCTGTTTTTT; CDR3 protein: CASSEARYPDSGELFF
clone size: -; V gene: TRBV7-8; D gene: -; CDR3 length: 15; J gene: TRBJ2-1; CDR3 DNA: TGTGCCAGCAGCTTAACACAGGGCCCCTCGGATGAGCAGTTCTTC; CDR3 protein: CASSLTQGPSDEQFF
clone size: -; V gene: TRBV28; D gene: -; CDR3 length: 12; J gene: TRBJ2-5; CDR3 DNA: TGTGCCAGCAGTTTATACGGGGAGACCCAGTACTTC; CDR3 protein: CASSLYGETQYF
clone size: large; V gene: TRBV19; D gene: -; CDR3 length: 14; J gene: TRBJ2-7; CDR3 DNA: TGTGCCAGTAGTACCCTAGCGACAGAATACGAGCAGTACTTC; CDR3 protein: CASSTLATEYEQYF
clone size: -; V gene: TRBV11-2; D gene: TRBD1; CDR3 length: 15; J gene: TRBJ2-1; CDR3 DNA: TGTGCCAGCAGCTTAGTCAGGGGGATTTTAAATGAGCAGTTCTTC; CDR3 protein: CASSLVRGILNEQFF
clone size: -; V gene: TRBV7-2; D gene: -; CDR3 length: 15; J gene: TRBJ1-1; CDR3 DNA: TGTGCCAGCAGCTTAGATTGGCAGGGAAGGACTGAAGCTTTCTTT; CDR3 protein: CASSLDWQGRTEAFF
clone size: -; V gene: TRBV7-6; D gene: -; CDR3 length: 14; J gene: TRBJ2-3; CDR3 DNA: TGTGCCAGCAGCTTAGCGGAGGCTACAGATACGCAGTATTTT; CDR3 protein: CASSLAEATDTQYF
clone size: -; V gene: TRBV7-2; D gene: TRBD2; CDR3 length: 17; J gene: TRBJ2-1; CDR3 DNA: TGTGCCAGCAGCTTAGAGCCCCGGACTAGCTGGGGCAATGAGCAGTTCTTC; CDR3 protein: CASSLEPRTSWGNEQFF
clone size: -; V gene: TRBV10-3; D gene: -; CDR3 length: 16; J gene: TRBJ2-2; CDR3 DNA: TGTGCCATCAGTGACGAGGTCCCTTCTGACACCGGGGAGCTGTTTTTT; CDR3 protein: CAISDEVPSDTGELFF
clone size: -; V gene: TRBV6-5; D gene: -; CDR3 length: 14; J gene: TRBJ1-2; CDR3 DNA: TGTGCCAGCAGTTACCAAGGAGGGGCCGGGGGCTACACCTTC; CDR3 protein: CASSYQGGAGGYTF
clone size: -; V gene: TRBV5-8; D gene: -; CDR3 length: 17; J gene: TRBJ2-3; CDR3 DNA: TGTGCCAGCAGCTTGGCCAGTTTAGGTAGGGGGGGTGATACGCAGTATTTT; CDR3 protein: CASSLASLGRGGDTQYF
clone size: few; V gene: TRBV5-6; D gene: -; CDR3 length: 14; J gene: TRBJ2-1; CDR3 DNA: TGTGCCAGCAGCTTTAACCTCGACGGCTATGAGCAGTTCTTC; CDR3 protein: CASSFNLDGYEQFF
clone size: hyperexpanded; V gene: TRBV13; D gene: -; CDR3 length: 15; J gene: TRBJ2-5; CDR3 DNA: TGTGCCAGCAGCTCCGCCGGGATAGATCAAGAGACCCAGTACTTC; CDR3 protein: CASSSAGIDQETQYF
clone size: large; V gene: TRBV15; D gene: -; CDR3 length: 15; J gene: TRBJ1-1; CDR3 DNA: TGTGCCACCAGCAGAGATAGGGCGCCAAACACTGAAGCTTTCTTT; CDR3 protein: CATSRDRAPNTEAFF
clone size: -; V gene: TRBV7-8; D gene: -; CDR3 length: 13; J gene: TRBJ1-2; CDR3 DNA: TGTGCCAGCAGCCCACTGATGGGGTCTGGCTACACCTTC; CDR3 protein: CASSPLMGSGYTF
clone size: -; V gene: TRBV18; D gene: -; CDR3 length: 19; J gene: TRBJ1-6; CDR3 DNA: TGTGCCAGCTCACCGCTATGGGATGATTCAGGCTCCTATAATTCACCCCTCCACTTT; CDR3 protein: CASSPLWDDSGSYNSPLHF
clone size: -; V gene: TRBV4-1; D gene: TRBD1; CDR3 length: 15; J gene: TRBJ1-2; CDR3 DNA: TGCGCCAGCAGCCAAGAACAGGGGGTTGGCTATGGCTACACCTTC; CDR3 protein: CASSQEQGVGYGYTF
clone size: hyperexpanded; V gene: TRBV28; D gene: -; CDR3 length: 16; J gene: TRBJ1-2; CDR3 DNA: TGTGCCAGCGGCTTATATCCCTTGGACCTTAACTATGGCTACACCTTC; CDR3 protein: CASGLYPLDLNYGYTF
clone size: few; V gene: TRBV28; D gene: -; CDR3 length: 14; J gene: TRBJ1-1; CDR3 DNA: TGTGCCAGCAGTTTATGGCGGGGGAACACTGAAGCTTTCTTT; CDR3 protein: CASSLWRGNTEAFF
clone size: -; V gene: TRBV28; D gene: TRBD1; CDR3 length: 12; J gene: TRBJ1-6; CDR3 DNA: TGTGCCACCGACAGGGGGGGATCACCCCTCCACTTT; CDR3 protein: CATDRGGSPLHF
clone size: -; V gene: TRBV27; D gene: -; CDR3 length: 16; J gene: TRBJ2-7; CDR3 DNA: TGTGCCAGCAGTCCCCTGGGGCCAAATTACTCCTACGAGCAGTACTTC; CDR3 protein: CASSPLGPNYSYEQYF
clone size: -; V gene: TRBV9; D gene: TRBD1; CDR3 length: 13; J gene: TRBJ1-1; CDR3 DNA: TGTGCCAGCAGCGTCGGACAGGTTTCTGAAGCTTTCTTT; CDR3 protein: CASSVGQVSEAFF